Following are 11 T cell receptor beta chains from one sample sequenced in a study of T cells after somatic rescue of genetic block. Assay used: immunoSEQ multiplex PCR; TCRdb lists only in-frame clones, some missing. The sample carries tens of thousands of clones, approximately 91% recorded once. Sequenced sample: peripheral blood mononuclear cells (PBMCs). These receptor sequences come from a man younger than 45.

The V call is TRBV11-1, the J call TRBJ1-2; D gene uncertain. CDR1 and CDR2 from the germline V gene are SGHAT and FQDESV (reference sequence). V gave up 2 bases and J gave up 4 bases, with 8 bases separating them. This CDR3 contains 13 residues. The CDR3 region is CASSLKGSYGYTF. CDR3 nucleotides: TGTGCCAGCAGCTTAAAAGGAAGCTATGGCTACACCTTC.

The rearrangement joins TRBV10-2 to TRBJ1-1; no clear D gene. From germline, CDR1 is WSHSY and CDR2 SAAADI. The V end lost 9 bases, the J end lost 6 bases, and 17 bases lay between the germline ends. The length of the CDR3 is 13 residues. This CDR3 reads CASTGVPSAEAFF. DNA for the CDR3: TGCGCCAGTACGGGAGTCCCCTCGGCTGAAGCTTTCTTT.

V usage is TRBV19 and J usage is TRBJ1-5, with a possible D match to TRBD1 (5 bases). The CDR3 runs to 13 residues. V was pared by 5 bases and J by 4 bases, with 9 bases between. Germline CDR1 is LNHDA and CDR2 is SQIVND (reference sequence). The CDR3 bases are TGTGCCAGTAGTGTGGGACGGAATCAGCCCCAGCATTTT. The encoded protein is CASSVGRNQPQHF.

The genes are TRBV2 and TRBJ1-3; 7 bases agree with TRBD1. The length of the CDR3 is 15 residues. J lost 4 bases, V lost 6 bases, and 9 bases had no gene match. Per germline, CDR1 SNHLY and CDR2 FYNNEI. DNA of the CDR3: TGTGCCAGCAGCGCAGACAGGGTAGCGGGAAACACCATATATTTT. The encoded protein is CASSADRVAGNTIYF.

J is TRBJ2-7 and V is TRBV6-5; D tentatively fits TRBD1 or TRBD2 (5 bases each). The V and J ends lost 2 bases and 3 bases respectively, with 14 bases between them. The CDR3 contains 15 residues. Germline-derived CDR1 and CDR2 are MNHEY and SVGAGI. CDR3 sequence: CASSYRTVGVYEQYF. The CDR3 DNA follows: TGTGCCAGCAGTTACAGGACCGTGGGGGTCTACGAGCAGTACTTC.

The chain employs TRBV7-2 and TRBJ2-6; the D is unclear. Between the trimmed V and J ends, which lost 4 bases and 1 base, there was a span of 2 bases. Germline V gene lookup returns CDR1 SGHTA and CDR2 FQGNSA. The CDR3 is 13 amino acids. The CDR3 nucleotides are TGTGCCAGCAGCTATTCTGGGGCCAACGTCCTGACTTTC. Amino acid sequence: CASSYSGANVLTF.

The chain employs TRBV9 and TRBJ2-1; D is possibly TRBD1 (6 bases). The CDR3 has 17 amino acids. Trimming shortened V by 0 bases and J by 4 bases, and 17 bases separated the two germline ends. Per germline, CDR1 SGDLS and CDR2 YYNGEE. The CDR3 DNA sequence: TGTGCCAGCAGCGTAGGGGAGAGGGACACCCGATACAATGAGCAGTTCTTC. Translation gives CASSVGERDTRYNEQFF. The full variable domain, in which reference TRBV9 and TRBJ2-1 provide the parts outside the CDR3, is DSGVTQTPKHLITATGQRVTLRCSPRSGDLSVYWYQQSLDQGLQFLIQYYNGEERAKGNILERFSAQQFPDLHSELNLSSLELGDSALYFCASSVGERDTRYNEQFFGPGTRLTVL.

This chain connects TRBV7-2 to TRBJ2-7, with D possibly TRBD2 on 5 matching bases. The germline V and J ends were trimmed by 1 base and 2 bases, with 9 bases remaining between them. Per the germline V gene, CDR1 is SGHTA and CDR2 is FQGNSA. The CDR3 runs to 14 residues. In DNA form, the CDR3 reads TGTGCCAGCAGCTTAGTGGGAGATGCCTACGAGCAGTACTTC. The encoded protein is CASSLVGDAYEQYF.

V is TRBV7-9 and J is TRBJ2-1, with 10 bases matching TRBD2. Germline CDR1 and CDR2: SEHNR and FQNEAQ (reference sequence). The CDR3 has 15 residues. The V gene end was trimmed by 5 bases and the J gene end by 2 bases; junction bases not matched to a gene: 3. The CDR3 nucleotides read TGTGCCAGCAGCCGGAGCGGGGGGGCCTACAATGAGCAGTTCTTC. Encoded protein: CASSRSGGAYNEQFF.

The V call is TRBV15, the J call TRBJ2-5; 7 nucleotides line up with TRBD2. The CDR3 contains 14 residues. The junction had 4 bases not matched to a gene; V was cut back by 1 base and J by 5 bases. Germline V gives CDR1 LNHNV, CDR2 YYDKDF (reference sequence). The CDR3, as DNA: TGTGCCACCAGCAGAGGGACTAGAGGCGAGACCCAGTACTTC. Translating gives CATSRGTRGETQYF.

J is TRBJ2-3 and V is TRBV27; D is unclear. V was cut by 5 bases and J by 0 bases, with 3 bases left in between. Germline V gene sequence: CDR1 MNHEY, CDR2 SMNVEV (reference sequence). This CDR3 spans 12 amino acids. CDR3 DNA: TGTGCCAGCAGTCCAAGCACAGATACGCAGTATTTT. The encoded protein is CASSPSTDTQYF.